The clone carrying this T cell receptor beta chain was counted many times. Its antigen remains unidentified. Molecular-barcoded quantitative 5'-RACE produced these TCR beta libraries. TCRdb re-analysed the 5' RACE reads in MiXCR, keeping a single row per CDR3 protein. Seen here are over 700,000 distinct CDR3 sequences, around 17% observed once, and the top ten hold around 19%. This sample was taken from a study of CD8 T cells in ankylosing spondylitis. Study-wide points: For ankylosing spondylitis blood, a TCR beta motif of roughly 8 highly homologous variants appeared characteristic. In the blood and synovial fluid of reactive arthritis, some motif variants had been previously reported. Reported data indicate significant enrichment of disease-linked clones within matched ankylosing spondylitis synovial fluid. The authors found the disease-linked clones to be CD8+ and relatively rare in peripheral blood.

The CDR3 sequence is 20 residues long. Germline CDR1 reads MGHDK; CDR2 reads SYGVNS. V gave up 3 bases and J gave up 0 bases; unmatched junction bases: 15. The chain is built from TRBV25-1 and TRBJ2-2, with 8 bases lining up with TRBD2. Material for sequencing was blood, either unsorted or a sorted T cell fraction (not recorded which). The origin of this receptor is a male donor with ankylosing spondylitis. CDR3 in amino acids: CASSDTIGAGGQSNTGELFF. CDR3 in DNA: TGTGCCAGCAGTGACACCATAGGGGCGGGAGGACAGTCGAACACCGGGGAGCTGTTTTTT.